This T cell receptor beta chain was captured in a study of shared T cell receptors in the human thymus. TCRdb keeps only in-frame clones here, not all; method: immunoSEQ multiplex PCR. The sample records some 640,000 clones, about 90% being singletons. This clone was seen only a few times. CDR1 LNHDA and CDR2 SQIVND come from the germline V gene (reference sequence). This CDR3 is built from 13 residues. V shed 0 bases and J shed 10 bases, with 10 bases lying between them. The same sample was also studied in work on human thymus T cells. That work adds: An apparent bias in V and J gene usage was seen in thymic and blood repertoires.

The V call is TRBV19, the J call TRBJ2-1; TRBD1 is a possible D gene (5 bases). The sequence was collected from a boy less than two years old with a congenital heart defect. The specimen was thymocytes. CDR3 nucleotide sequence: TGTGCCAGTAGTATAGATTCAGGGTTGGAGCAGTTCTTC. This translates into CASSIDSGLEQFF. The full variable domain, its missing parts supplied by reference TRBV19 and TRBJ2-1, is DGGITQSPKYLFRKEGQNVTLSCEQNLNHDAMYWYRQDPGQGLRLIYYSQIVNDFQKGDIAEGYSVSREKKESFPLTVTSAQKNPTAFYLCASSIDSGLEQFFGPGTRLTVL.